The next 25 T cell receptor beta chains were all read from a single sample in a study of read filtering for tumor transcriptome and immune sequencing. Molecular barcoded adaptors covering alpha/delta and beta/gamma chains were used on approximately 400 ng RNA. TCRdb analysed the reads with MiXCR anew, one entry per CDR3 protein. The sample has about 130,000 distinct CDR3 sequences, 10% to 15% seen once. Sequenced sample: a population of CD138-negative cells sorted from bone marrow. The receptors come from a donor aged 40 or over with multiple myeloma.

In its sample, this clonotype was seen many times. This chain links TRBV30 with TRBJ1-4; no clear D gene. The V end lost 1 base, the J end lost 0 bases, and 6 bases lay between the germline ends. The length of the CDR3 is 14 residues. Germline V gene lookup returns CDR1 GTSNPN and CDR2 SVGIG (reference sequence). Here the CDR3 DNA reads TGTGCCTGGAGTGCCGGGACAACTAATGAAAAACTGTTTTTT. This sequence encodes CAWSAGTTNEKLFF.

This clonotype appeared many times. The gene calls are TRBV29-1 and TRBJ2-1, with D perhaps being TRBD1 or TRBD2 (5 bases each). The CDR3 spans 14 residues. V was shortened by 0 bases and J by 6 bases, with 12 bases between the two germline ends. Germline V CDR1 and CDR2: SQVTM, ANQGSEA. CDR3: CSVEETEGINEQFF. CDR3 sequence (DNA): TGCAGCGTTGAAGAGACAGAGGGTATCAATGAGCAGTTCTTC.

This clonotype was recorded at least ten times. The V gene is TRBV7-3, the J gene TRBJ1-1; D is ambiguous. The CDR3 totals 13 residues. Germline V gives CDR1 SGHTA, CDR2 FQGTGA. Trimming pared 1 base from V and 3 bases from J, leaving 6 bases between. The CDR3 DNA follows: TGTGCCAGCAGCTTAAATGGTGACACTGAAGCTTTCTTT. Its translation is CASSLNGDTEAFF.

This clonotype came up many times. The CDR3 DNA is TGCGCCAGCAGCTCCCGGACTAGCGGTTCAGATACGCAGTATTTT. This encodes CASSSRTSGSDTQYF. The gene calls are TRBV5-1 and TRBJ2-3; TRBD2 aligns across 10 bases. The CDR3 totals 15 residues. Germline V gene sequence: CDR1 SGHRS, CDR2 YFSETQ. V lost 3 bases and J lost 4; bases outside the gene matches: 5.

In its sample, this clonotype was seen a few times. The chain recombines TRBV11-2 with TRBJ1-2, with 9 nucleotides matching TRBD1. The germline CDR1 and CDR2 sequences are SGHAT and FQNNGV. The CDR3 length is 17 residues. With 7 bases clipped from V and 0 bases from J, the junction kept 12 bases outside the gene matches. This CDR3 is CASKRRQGVGANYGYTF. The CDR3, as DNA: TGTGCCAGCAAGCGTCGACAGGGGGTAGGAGCTAACTATGGCTACACCTTC. Drawing the rest from reference TRBV11-2 and TRBJ1-2, the complete variable domain is EAGVAQSPRYKIIEKRQSVAFWCNPISGHATLYWYQQILGQGPKLLIQFQNNGVVDDSQLPKDRFSAERLKGVDSTLKIQPAKLEDSAVYLCASKRRQGVGANYGYTFGSGTRLTVV.

The chain has TRBV15 and TRBJ2-3, with 11 nucleotides matching TRBD2. This CDR3 is built from 16 residues. V gave up 4 bases and J gave up 6 bases; unmatched junction bases: 9. Germline CDR1 LNHNV, CDR2 YYDKDF (reference sequence). The CDR3 reads CATSITGTSGRDTQYF. The CDR3 DNA is TGTGCCACCAGCATTACCGGGACTAGCGGTAGGGATACGCAGTATTTT.

This clonotype was counted many times. V is TRBV11-1 and J is TRBJ2-7; possible D gene TRBD2, 6 bases. Germline CDR1 SGHAT, CDR2 FQDESV (reference sequence). Trimming left V 6 bases short and J 8 bases short, with 20 bases between. The CDR3 totals 14 residues. The CDR3 DNA reads TGTGCCAGCAGTACGAACTCCGGAGGGATACAGCAGTACTTC. Amino acids: CASSTNSGGIQQYF.

The J gene is TRBJ2-6, the V gene TRBV27; TRBD1 matches at 7 bases. The CDR3 has 15 residues. Per germline, CDR1 MNHEY and CDR2 SMNVEV (reference sequence). V lost 4 bases and J lost 4; bases outside the gene matches: 4. CDR3 region: CASSSTGSGANVLTF. DNA of the CDR3: TGTGCCAGCAGTTCGACAGGGTCCGGGGCCAACGTCCTGACTTTC. The complete variable domain, with remaining parts taken from reference TRBV27 and TRBJ2-6, reads EAQVTQNPRYLITVTGKKLTVTCSQNMNHEYMSWYRQDPGLGLRQIYYSMNVEVTDKGDVPEGYKVSRKEKRNFPLILESPSPNQTSLYFCASSSTGSGANVLTFGAGSRLTVL.

This clonotype was counted many times. The V and J genes are TRBV18 and TRBJ2-7; 9 nucleotides match TRBD2. CDR3 length: 14 amino acids. The germline CDR1 and CDR2 sequences are KGHSH and LQKENI. The V and J ends lost 2 bases and 5 bases, in that order; junction bases with no gene match: 4. CDR3 DNA: TGTGCCAGCTCACCAATTGCGGGAGGGAACGAGCAGTACTTC. This gives the protein CASSPIAGGNEQYF. The entire variable domain, with the rest obtained from reference TRBV18 and TRBJ2-7, is as follows: NAGVMQNPRHLVRRRGQEARLRCSPMKGHSHVYWYRQLPEEGLKFMVYLQKENIIDESGMPKERFSAEFPKEGPSILRIQQVVRGDSAAYFCASSPIAGGNEQYFGPGTRLTVT.

The chain has TRBV6-6 and TRBJ2-1; the match to TRBD1 covers 8 bases. V lost 2 bases, J lost 6 bases, and 6 bases stayed unmatched. The germline V gene has CDR1 MNHNY and CDR2 SVGAGI (reference sequence). The CDR3 is made up of 15 amino acids. CDR3 in amino acids: CASSYRGTGRNEQFF. As DNA, the CDR3 is TGTGCCAGCAGTTACCGAGGGACAGGACGCAATGAGCAGTTCTTC.

The sample holds many counts of this clonotype. The gene calls are TRBV5-1 and TRBJ2-5, with 11 bases matching TRBD1. The CDR3 covers 16 residues. Germline trimming cut 2 bases from V and 3 bases from J; bases unmatched to any gene: 6. Germline CDR1 is SGHRS and CDR2 is YFSETQ. CDR3 in DNA: TGCGCCAGCAGCTTCGCCGGGACAGGGGGGGAAGAGACCCAGTACTTC. Its translation: CASSFAGTGGEETQYF.

About this clonotype: It may be a read error: a sequence one base away is much more abundant. The CDR3 is CASSPPNGGNELFF. The CDR3 region has the DNA TGTGCCAGCTCACCACCAAATGGGGGCAATGAGCTGTTCTTC. V usage is TRBV18 and J usage is TRBJ2-1; D may be TRBD1 (6 bases). Germline-derived CDR1 and CDR2 are KGHSH and LQKENI. The CDR3 is 14 amino acids.

This chain uses TRBV20-1 with TRBJ2-5; D may be TRBD2 (6 bases). The CDR3 has 14 residues. Germline V gene data show CDR1 as DFQATT and CDR2 as SNEGSKA (reference sequence). Trimming shortened V by 1 base and J by 1 base, and 10 bases separated the two germline ends. The CDR3: CSARAYSGQETQYF. CDR3 coding DNA: TGCAGTGCTAGAGCATATAGCGGCCAAGAGACCCAGTACTTC.

This clonotype was detected many times. The CDR3 reads CASSQDSSSYNEQFF. DNA for the CDR3: TGTGCCAGCAGCCAAGATTCTAGCAGCTACAATGAGCAGTTCTTC. The J gene is TRBJ2-1, the V gene TRBV3-1, with a weak D call TRBD2 (5 bases). The V gene's germline CDR1 is LGHDT and CDR2 YNNKEL (reference sequence). CDR3 size: 15 residues. The V end lost 0 bases, the J end lost 3 bases, and 9 bases lay between the germline ends.

This clonotype has more than one count but fewer than ten. The chain uses TRBV12-3 or TRBV12-4 and TRBJ2-4; D possibly corresponds to TRBD2 (5 bases). Between the trimmed V and J ends, which lost 3 bases and 6 bases, there was a span of 15 bases. The length of the CDR3 is 15 residues. The DNA for the CDR3 is TGTGCCAGCAGTTTCCCCGAGGTGGGGAGAAACATTCAGTACTTC. Encoded protein: CASSFPEVGRNIQYF.

This clonotype was seen ten or more times. The V call is TRBV30, the J call TRBJ2-1; D remains ambiguous. Looked up from germline, CDR1 is GTSNPN and CDR2 is SVGIG (reference sequence). The CDR3 is made up of 11 amino acids. Deletions cut 4 bases from V and 5 bases from J, with 6 bases between. The CDR3 nucleotides are TGTGCCTGGACCCAGAACAATGAGCAGTTCTTC. Its translation: CAWTQNNEQFF.

At least ten counts were recorded for this clonotype. This chain uses TRBV2 with TRBJ2-1; the match to TRBD1 covers 9 bases. V trimming: 8 bases; J trimming: 9 bases; junction bases outside the gene matches: 8. Germline loops: CDR1 SNHLY, CDR2 FYNNEI. The CDR3 length is 13 residues. The CDR3 loop is CASEGTGRTEQFF. Written as DNA, the CDR3 is TGTGCCAGCGAGGGGACAGGGAGGACTGAGCAGTTCTTC.

This chain connects TRBV6-5 to TRBJ2-5, with TRBD1 identical over 11 bases. This CDR3 contains 15 residues. Germline V gene lookup returns CDR1 MNHEY and CDR2 SVGAGI. The V and J ends lost 6 bases and 7 bases, in that order; junction bases with no gene match: 10. As DNA, the CDR3 is TGTGCCAGCAGCTTGCCCGGGACAGGGGGGGGGACCCAGTACTTC. Its protein product is CASSLPGTGGGTQYF.

Here the CDR3 DNA reads TGTGCCTGGAGTGTAGCGGGAGCCGGGGAGCTGTTTTTT. The encoded protein is CAWSVAGAGELFF. The chain couples TRBV30 to TRBJ2-2, with 8 positions matching TRBD2. J lost 6 bases, V lost 0 bases, and 0 bases had no gene match. Germline V gene sequence: CDR1 GTSNPN, CDR2 SVGIG (reference sequence). The CDR3 has 13 residues.

At least ten counts were recorded for this clonotype. V gene TRBV6-2 or TRBV6-3 combines with J gene TRBJ2-1, with D maybe TRBD1 (6 bases). The CDR3 length is 13 residues. Germline-derived CDR1 and CDR2 are MNHEY and SVGEGT. The V end lost 6 bases, the J end lost 9 bases, and 15 bases lay between the germline ends. The CDR3 loop is CASSLPLQGEQFF. The CDR3 region has the DNA TGTGCCAGCAGCCTTCCCCTACAGGGTGAGCAGTTCTTC.

The rearrangement links TRBV5-8 to TRBJ1-5, with D possibly matching TRBD1 (5 bases). The V gene lost 1 base and the J gene lost 0 bases, with 17 bases spanning the gap. Germline V lookup: CDR1 SGHTS, CDR2 YDEGEE. The CDR3 extends over 18 amino acids. For the CDR3, the DNA is TGTGCCAGCAGCTTGAACCAGGGAACCCATTATAGCAATCAGCCCCAGCATTTT. Its protein is CASSLNQGTHYSNQPQHF.

This clonotype was recorded at least ten times. This sequence joins TRBV11-2 and TRBJ2-1; possible D gene TRBD2, 5 bases. The CDR3 length is 17 residues. Germline V gene lookup returns CDR1 SGHAT and CDR2 FQNNGV. V was clipped by 4 bases and J by 7 bases, with 23 bases between them. The CDR3 nucleotides are TGTGCCAGCAGCTCCGAAAAAGGTAGGGAGTGGTCGAATGAGCAGTTCTTC. Translated: CASSSEKGREWSNEQFF.

This clonotype was detected many times. This chain uses TRBV5-1 with TRBJ1-5, with D unclear. With 0 bases removed from V and 9 bases from J, the gap between germline ends came to 22 bases. The CDR3 is made up of 17 amino acids. The germline V gene encodes CDR1 SGHRS and CDR2 YFSETQ. The CDR3: CASSLETVTPGGWPQHF. The DNA of the CDR3 is TGCGCCAGCAGCTTGGAAACCGTGACCCCCGGAGGTTGGCCCCAGCATTTT.

This clonotype was seen many times. The CDR3 reads CASSPQGRTEAFF. In nucleotides, the CDR3 is TGTGCCAGCAGCCCACAGGGGCGGACTGAAGCTTTCTTT. V is TRBV11-2 and J is TRBJ1-1, with 7 positions matching TRBD1. CDR1 is SGHAT and CDR2 is FQNNGV in the germline V gene. Trimming removed 5 bases from V and 5 bases from J; junction bases left unmatched: 5. The CDR3 spans 13 residues.

This clonotype has just a few counts. An end of the junction differs from the germline gene, which may be a read error. The V call is TRBV6-5, the J call TRBJ2-3; D not certain. Germline-derived CDR1 and CDR2 are MNHEY and SVGAGI. The CDR3 totals 15 residues. The CDR3 DNA is TGTGCCAGCAGTTACTCGGGGTTGAGCACAGATATGCAGTATTTT. Residues: CASSYSGLSTDMQYF.